This T cell receptor beta chain emerged from a study of blood T cell repertoires in COVID-19. Trimming took 6 bases from V and 1 from J; bases not matched to a gene: 4. The CDR3 is made up of 14 amino acids. Germline values: CDR1 MNHEY, CDR2 SVGAGI. Measured with immunoSEQ multiplex PCR; TCRdb has only the in-frame clones, and not every one. Of hundreds of thousands of clones listed, 80% to 90% were seen once; the top ten hold 0.98%. As concerns this clone: The same CDR3 arises from other DNA sequences in this sample as well.

Sequenced input: peripheral blood. V and J are TRBV6-5 and TRBJ1-2; 8 bases are a match to TRBD1. The receptor's source is a man aged 40-49 years with acute or convalescent COVID-19. The CDR3 sequence is CASSRQGFNYGYTF. The CDR3 coding sequence is TGTGCCAGCAGCCGACAGGGGTTTAACTATGGCTACACCTTC.